Following are 13 T cell receptor beta chains from one sample sequenced in a study of cytomegalovirus exposure and HLA in healthy donors. Assay used: immunoSEQ multiplex PCR; TCRdb lists only in-frame clones, some missing. The table shows 150,000 to 170,000 clones, with approximately 86% occurring only once. The sample consisted of PBMCs. Source of these receptors: a man between 18 and 29 years old in good health and CMV-seropositive.

This clone has a single count. This rearrangement joins TRBV7-8 to TRBJ2-6, with TRBD2 matching over 7 bases. Trimming at V came to 5 bases and at J to 0 bases, leaving 16 bases not matched to a gene. CDR3 length equals 20 residues. Germline V lookup: CDR1 SGHVS, CDR2 FQNEAQ. In DNA, the CDR3 is TGTGCCAGCAGCCCCCACCTAGGGCGCGGGAGAAGCTCTGGGGCCAACGTCCTGACTTTC. Translation gives CASSPHLGRGRSSGANVLTF.

This clone was observed a single time. The chain links TRBV11-2 to TRBJ1-2, with 9 bases lining up with TRBD1. V shed 5 bases, J shed 2 bases, and the junction held 6 bases outside the gene matches. Germline V gives CDR1 SGHAT, CDR2 FQNNGV. The CDR3 covers 15 residues. CDR3 in DNA: TGTGCCAGCAGCGGTCCCGGGACAGGGAACTATGGCTACACCTTC. Residues: CASSGPGTGNYGYTF.

V and J are TRBV15 and TRBJ2-1; the D gene is possibly TRBD2 (6 bases). The V gene's germline CDR1 is LNHNV and CDR2 YYDKDF (reference sequence). CDR3 length: 16 residues. V lost 1 base, J lost 5 bases, and 15 bases lay in between. The CDR3 spells CATSRALEGSNNEQFF. CDR3 DNA sequence: TGTGCCACCAGCAGAGCTTTGGAGGGGAGTAACAATGAGCAGTTCTTC.

V is TRBV7-9 and J is TRBJ1-5; D is unresolved. The CDR3 has 14 residues. The germline gives CDR1 SEHNR, CDR2 FQNEAQ (reference sequence). Between the trimmed V and J ends, which lost 0 bases and 2 bases, there was a span of 5 bases. As DNA, the CDR3 is TGTGCCAGCAGCTTAGCGGCAGGCAATCAGCCCCAGCATTTT. Its protein is CASSLAAGNQPQHF.

This sequence joins TRBV4-2 and TRBJ2-5; 7 nucleotides line up with TRBD1. The CDR3 is made up of 14 amino acids. Germline trimming cut 4 bases from V and 3 bases from J; bases unmatched to any gene: 5. Germline V gives CDR1 LGHNA, CDR2 YNFKEQ. CDR3 sequence: CASSRAGQEETQYF. CDR3 DNA: TGTGCCAGCAGCCGCGCCGGACAGGAAGAGACCCAGTACTTC.

The V and J genes are TRBV18 and TRBJ2-1; 14 bases line up with TRBD2. Germline V gene data show CDR1 as KGHSH and CDR2 as LQKENI. This CDR3 spans 15 amino acids. The junction had 5 bases not matched to a gene; V was cut back by 6 bases and J by 7 bases. DNA for the CDR3: TGTGCCAGCTCCCTTAGGACTAGCGGGAGGAATGAGCAGTTCTTC. Its translation: CASSLRTSGRNEQFF.

The rearrangement links TRBV9 to TRBJ1-4, with D possibly being TRBD1 (6 bases). V lost 1 base and J lost 3, with 10 bases in between. The CDR3 runs 15 residues. CDR1 and CDR2 from the germline V gene are SGDLS and YYNGEE. The CDR3 sequence: CASSVMGASNEKLFF. CDR3 DNA sequence: TGTGCCAGCAGCGTAATGGGGGCGTCTAATGAAAAACTGTTTTTT.

J is TRBJ2-7 and V is TRBV11-2; a weak D match, TRBD1 (6 bases). V was clipped by 4 bases and J by 1 base, with 14 bases between them. Germline V gene data show CDR1 as SGHAT and CDR2 as FQNNGV. The length of the CDR3 is 15 residues. The CDR3, as DNA: TGTGCCAGCAGCTCGCAGGGGCCCCCATCCTACGAGCAGTACTTC. Its translation is CASSSQGPPSYEQYF.

The V and J genes are TRBV5-4 and TRBJ2-1; 7 bases are shared with TRBD2. The V gene end was trimmed by 4 bases and the J gene end by 8 bases; junction bases not matched to a gene: 9. From germline, CDR1 is SGHNT and CDR2 YYREEE (reference sequence). This CDR3 has 14 residues. CDR3 protein: CASSPLTSSDEQFF. The CDR3 DNA reads TGTGCCAGCAGCCCCCTGACTAGCTCGGATGAGCAGTTCTTC.

This clone was seen just once. This chain joins TRBV2 and TRBJ2-5, with 9 bases aligning to TRBD1. V lost 7 bases, J lost 2 bases, and 11 bases stayed unmatched. There are 16 residues in the CDR3. The germline V gene has CDR1 SNHLY and CDR2 FYNNEI. The CDR3 loop is CASTLGGQGLQETQYF. In nucleotides, the CDR3 is TGTGCCAGCACCCTGGGGGGACAGGGCCTACAAGAGACCCAGTACTTC.

V is TRBV6-5 and J is TRBJ2-3; 7 bases line up with TRBD2. Trimming removed 0 bases from V and 2 bases from J; junction bases left unmatched: 5. The CDR3 runs to 16 residues. CDR1 is MNHEY, CDR2 SVGAGI, per germline. The CDR3 DNA reads TGTGCCAGCAGTTACTCCCGGGGAGGGCCCACAGATACGCAGTATTTT. Residues: CASSYSRGGPTDTQYF.

V and J are TRBV4-3 and TRBJ2-5, with a weak D call TRBD1 (5 bases). V dropped 1 base and J dropped 2 bases, with 11 bases sitting between them. Germline V gene data show CDR1 as LGHNA and CDR2 as YSLEER. The CDR3 has 15 residues. DNA for the CDR3: TGCGCCAGCAGCCAAGTTGCGGACACTCAAGAGACCCAGTACTTC. The encoded protein is CASSQVADTQETQYF.

This rearrangement joins TRBV7-2 to TRBJ1-1, with 9 bases identical to TRBD1. Losses at the gene ends were 8 bases for V and 3 bases for J; bases not matched to a gene: 7. Germline V CDR1 and CDR2: SGHTA, FQGNSA. The CDR3 is made up of 14 amino acids. CDR3 region: CASLQGARDTEAFF. The CDR3 DNA reads as TGTGCCAGCTTACAGGGGGCGCGTGACACTGAAGCTTTCTTT.